This record looks at one T cell receptor beta chain sequence and its context. These data belong to a study of T cell changes during pregnancy in multiple sclerosis. Assay used: immunoSEQ multiplex PCR; TCRdb lists only in-frame clones, some missing. The sample lists roughly 53,000 clones; around nine tenths were seen once. V was shortened by 0 bases and J by 6 bases, with 10 bases between the two germline ends. The germline V gene encodes CDR1 LNHNV and CDR2 YYDKDF (reference sequence). This CDR3 is 14 amino acids long. The rearrangement links TRBV15 to TRBJ2-3, with D unclear. This clonotype originated in a female donor in good health, enrolled as a control in a pregnancy study. This sample comprised CD4+ T cells from peripheral blood mononuclear cells, obtained in the second trimester of pregnancy. As DNA, the CDR3 is TGTGCCACCAGCAGAGATCTCCTTGCGGATACGCAGTATTTT. Translation: CATSRDLLADTQYF.